This TCR beta chain appears in the sequencing data of a study of CD8+ T cells in alopecia areata. Investigators isolated RNA and reverse transcribed it into cDNA to act as the sequencing template. The protocol was immunoSEQ multiplex PCR, while the TCRdb copy is restricted to in-frame clones and leaves out a portion. Of roughly 130,000 clones in the sample, roughly 61% were seen once. Collected material from alopecia areata patients comprised lesional scalp punch biopsies and peripheral blood. This CDR3 is built from 11 residues. Germline V lookup: CDR1 SGHTA, CDR2 FQGNSA. The sequencing here drew on CD4+ T cells sorted from blood, taken at week 0. The rearrangement joins TRBV7-2 to TRBJ2-5; D unresolved. The DNA end is a closer match to TRBJ2-7, so the J assignment may be wrong. This clonotype originated in a human donor with alopecia areata. CDR3 protein: CASSSDYEQYF. The CDR3 DNA is TGTGCCAGCAGCTCGGACTACGAGCAGTACTTC.